The 10 T cell receptor beta chains reported below all come from one sample, sequenced in a study of blood T cell repertoires in COVID-19. Here immunoSEQ multiplex PCR was the method, and the copy in TCRdb shows in-frame clones only, minus some. The data contain 45,000 to 70,000 clones, roughly 80% of them seen just once; the ten biggest clones take up 10% to 15%. Sequencing input: peripheral blood. These receptors all come from a woman of 80 years or more with acute or convalescent COVID-19.

The rearrangement uses TRBV6-6 and TRBJ2-2, with D perhaps matching TRBD2 (5 bases). This CDR3 spans 15 amino acids. The V and J ends lost 4 bases and 0 bases respectively, with 9 bases between them. Germline CDR1 reads MNHNY; CDR2 reads SVGAGI (reference sequence). The CDR3 region has the DNA TGTGCCAGCAGTTTGTCCGGGGCGAACACCGGGGAGCTGTTTTTT. Translating gives CASSLSGANTGELFF.

The chain uses TRBV2 and TRBJ1-4; weak D call: TRBD1 (6 bases). V was cut by 6 bases and J by 7 bases, with 18 bases left in between. The CDR3 has 15 residues. CDR1 is SNHLY and CDR2 is FYNNEI in the germline V gene. The CDR3 bases are TGTGCCAGCAGGCGGACAGACGCACGTAGTGAAAAACTGTTTTTT. This translates into CASRRTDARSEKLFF.

The J gene is TRBJ1-6, the V gene TRBV9; 9 bases match TRBD1. Germline V lookup: CDR1 SGDLS, CDR2 YYNGEE. CDR3 length: 15 amino acids. V lost 4 bases, J lost 7 bases, and 6 bases stayed unmatched. This chain's CDR3 is CASSTGQGSNSPLHF. The CDR3 nucleotides read TGTGCCAGCAGCACGGGACAGGGTTCGAATTCACCCCTCCACTTT.

This clone was observed a single time. This chain joins TRBV6-5 and TRBJ1-1; TRBD1 matches at 8 bases. The CDR3 covers 16 residues. The V segment lost 0 bases and the J segment 3 bases; nucleotides outside the gene matches: 6. CDR1 is MNHEY and CDR2 is SVGAGI in the germline V gene. The CDR3 sequence: CASSYSFAGGHTEAFF. The DNA for the CDR3 is TGTGCCAGCAGTTACTCGTTCGCAGGGGGCCACACTGAAGCTTTCTTT.

The rearrangement joins TRBV10-3 to TRBJ2-6; 9 bases are shared with TRBD1. Losses at the gene ends were 4 bases for V and 12 bases for J; bases not matched to a gene: 19. CDR3 length equals 18 residues. CDR1 and CDR2 from the germline V gene are ENHRY and SYGVKD. CDR3 DNA sequence: TGTGCCATCAGTGGAGGCAGGACAGGGGATGGCGTAGGTGGCGTCCTGACTTTC. The encoded protein is CAISGGRTGDGVGGVLTF.

V is TRBV9 and J is TRBJ1-4; 8 positions match TRBD1. Germline assignment: CDR1 SGDLS and CDR2 YYNGEE. The CDR3 is made up of 15 amino acids. Trimming cost V 4 bases and J 7 bases; bases outside gene matches: 9. The CDR3 region has the DNA TGTGCCAGCAGCTCATGGACAGGGAATGCTGAAAAACTGTTTTTT. Translated: CASSSWTGNAEKLFF.

The chain uses TRBV2 and TRBJ2-7; 11 positions agree with TRBD1. After removal of 4 bases from V and 2 bases from J, the junction contained 4 bases not matched to a gene. The germline gives CDR1 SNHLY, CDR2 FYNNEI. This CDR3 contains 15 residues. The CDR3: CASSVVGQGAYEQYF. CDR3 nucleotides: TGTGCCAGCAGTGTGGTGGGACAGGGGGCCTACGAGCAGTACTTC.

V and J are TRBV5-8 and TRBJ1-5, with D tentatively TRBD1 (5 bases). V was trimmed by 4 bases and J by 5 bases, leaving 10 bases between them. In germline, CDR1 is SGHTS, CDR2 YDEGEE. This CDR3 is built from 13 residues. DNA of the CDR3: TGTGCCAGCAGCCCAGACAGAGATCAGCCCCAGCATTTT. Translating gives CASSPDRDQPQHF.

This clone was detected only once. V gene TRBV7-9 combines with J gene TRBJ1-1; a weak D match, TRBD1 (6 bases). Germline V gives CDR1 SEHNR, CDR2 FQNEAQ (reference sequence). Trimming left V 4 bases short and J 4 bases short, with 19 bases between. The CDR3 extends over 16 amino acids. CDR3 nucleotides: TGTGCCAGCAGCTACAGCAGGGGTTTTTCGATCACTGAAGCTTTCTTT. It translates to CASSYSRGFSITEAFF.

The rearrangement links TRBV23-1 to TRBJ1-2, with 7 bases matching TRBD1. TRBV23-1 is reported as an ORF; its role is uncertain. With 7 bases clipped from V and 4 bases from J, the junction kept 12 bases outside the gene matches. This CDR3 is 15 amino acids long. In DNA, the CDR3 is TGCGCCAGCACGCGACAGGGTGGTTCCTCCTATGGCTACACCTTC. Its translation: CASTRQGGSSYGYTF.